This T cell receptor beta chain was recovered during a study of T cell responses to AZD1222 COVID-19 vaccine. Whole-study findings and limits: No day 14 peak samples; only post-peak repertoires were characterized.

The germline gives CDR1 GTSNPN, CDR2 SVGIG (reference sequence). Trimming pared 2 bases from V and 2 bases from J, leaving 7 bases between. The CDR3 covers 12 residues. Libraries were prepared by immunoSEQ multiplex PCR; TCRdb keeps only in-frame clonotypes and omits some of them. The sample comprises approximately 74,000 clones, approximately 87% of which are singletons, and 20% to 25% rests with the top ten. With respect to this clone: No antigen is known for it.

The chain carries TRBV30 and TRBJ2-7, with D unresolved. This sequence was found in an adult who received the AZD1222 COVID-19 vaccine. Sequenced material: peripheral blood, taken 28 days after the second AZD1222 dose. CDR3 coding DNA: TGTGCCTGGAGTTCCTACCCCTACGAGCAGTACTTC. Amino acid sequence: CAWSSYPYEQYF.